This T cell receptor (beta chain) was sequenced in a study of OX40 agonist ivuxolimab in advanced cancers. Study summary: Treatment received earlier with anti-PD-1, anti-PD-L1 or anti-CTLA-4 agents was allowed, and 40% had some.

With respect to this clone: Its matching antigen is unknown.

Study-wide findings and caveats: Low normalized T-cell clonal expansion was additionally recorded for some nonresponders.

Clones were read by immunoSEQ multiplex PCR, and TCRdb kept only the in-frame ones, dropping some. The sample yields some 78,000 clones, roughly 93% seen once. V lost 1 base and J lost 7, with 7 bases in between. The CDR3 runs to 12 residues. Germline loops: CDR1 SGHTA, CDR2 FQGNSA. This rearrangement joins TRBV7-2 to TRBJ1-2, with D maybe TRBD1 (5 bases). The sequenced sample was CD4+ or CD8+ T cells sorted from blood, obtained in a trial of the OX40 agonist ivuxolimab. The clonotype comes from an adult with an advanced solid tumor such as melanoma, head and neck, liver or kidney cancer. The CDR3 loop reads CASSLGGLGYTF. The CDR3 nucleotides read TGTGCCAGCAGCTTAGGGGGCCTTGGCTACACCTTC.